The next 20 T cell receptor beta chains were all read from a single sample in a study of beta chain features in type 1 diabetes. Findings of the study overall: Among patients with Type 1 diabetes, TCRB CDR3s were moderately but significantly shorter in every one of the four CD4+ subsets.

These TCRs are of unknown antigen specificity. cDNA synthesis used the whole RNA isolate, giving expressed TCRB sequences. Libraries were prepared by immunoSEQ multiplex PCR; TCRdb keeps only in-frame clonotypes and omits some of them. Here the sample spans approximately 150,000 clones, roughly an eighth being singletons. The sequenced sample was central memory CD4+ T cells from blood. These receptors were obtained from a young man with type 1 diabetes.

This clone was seen only a few times. Germline is not matched at one junction end, which may reflect a read error. The chain carries TRBV18 and TRBJ2-7; 7 bases are a match to TRBD1. The CDR3 has 14 amino acids. The germline V gene has CDR1 KGHSH and CDR2 LQKENI. The CDR3 nucleotides read TGTGCCAGCTCACGACAGGACCGGGACAGCAAATTCACCTTC. Amino acid sequence: CASSRQDRDSKFTF.

The table lists this clone with a few counts. CDR3 bases: TGTGCCAGCAGTCCACGGTTGGGACTAGCCTACAATGAGCAGTTCTTC. This gives the protein CASSPRLGLAYNEQFF. This chain joins TRBV28 and TRBJ2-1, with 8 bases fitting TRBD2. Trimming removed 5 bases from V and 2 bases from J; junction bases left unmatched: 8. The CDR3 length is 16 residues. Germline V CDR1 and CDR2: MDHEN, SYDVKM.

This chain joins TRBV5-1 and TRBJ1-1; D remains ambiguous. V lost 7 bases to trimming and J lost 1 base, with 17 bases between them. Germline assignment: CDR1 SGHRS and CDR2 YFSETQ. The CDR3 has 15 amino acids. CDR3 sequence reads: CASRSGFASNTEAFF. The CDR3 DNA sequence: TGCGCCAGCCGCTCAGGCTTCGCTTCGAACACTGAAGCTTTCTTT.

The chain recombines TRBV7-9 with TRBJ1-1; the D gene is possibly TRBD1 (5 bases). V was trimmed by 4 bases and J by 5 bases, leaving 17 bases between them. CDR1 is SEHNR, CDR2 FQNEAQ, per germline (reference sequence). This CDR3 contains 15 residues. The CDR3 nucleotides are TGTGCCAGCAGCTATGGCGTCGGGGGGATGACTGAAGCTTTCTTT. Translating it yields CASSYGVGGMTEAFF.

In this sample, this clone turned up a few times. The V call is TRBV9, the J call TRBJ2-7, with D unresolved. Trimming removed 6 bases at V and 0 bases at J, with 13 bases between. CDR1 is SGDLS and CDR2 is YYNGEE in the germline V gene. The CDR3 consists of 14 residues. The CDR3 region is CASTPATDSYEQYF. CDR3 DNA: TGTGCCAGCACTCCAGCCACCGACTCCTACGAGCAGTACTTC.

The chain joins TRBV7-2 to TRBJ2-2; possibly TRBD2 for D (6 bases). Per the germline V gene, CDR1 is SGHTA and CDR2 is FQGNSA. The CDR3 has 15 residues. V lost 2 bases and J 5 bases, leaving 12 bases between the germline ends. The chain's CDR3 is CASSLKFGGTGELFF. Here the CDR3 DNA reads TGTGCCAGCAGCTTAAAGTTCGGGGGAACCGGGGAGCTGTTTTTT.

This clone occurred a few times. The V gene is TRBV30, the J gene TRBJ2-7; D might be TRBD2 (7 bases). Germline V CDR1 and CDR2: GTSNPN, SVGIG (reference sequence). The CDR3 spans 15 residues. V shed 2 bases and J shed 0 bases, with 14 bases lying between them. DNA of the CDR3: TGTGCCTGGAGTAGAGGGGGGGCCCGCTCCTACGAGCAGTACTTC. It specifies CAWSRGGARSYEQYF.

This chain links TRBV30 with TRBJ2-2; D unresolved. This CDR3 spans 13 amino acids. V lost 2 bases and J 6 bases, leaving 10 bases between the germline ends. The germline V gene encodes CDR1 GTSNPN and CDR2 SVGIG (reference sequence). This CDR3 reads CAWSSTRAGELFF. CDR3 sequence (DNA): TGTGCCTGGAGTTCTACAAGGGCCGGGGAGCTGTTTTTT.

The V gene is TRBV2, the J gene TRBJ2-7; no clear D. The V end was cut by 7 bases, the J end by 3 bases, with 10 bases between. The germline V gene encodes CDR1 SNHLY and CDR2 FYNNEI. This CDR3 is 12 amino acids long. CDR3 in amino acids: CASKRVDYEQYF. DNA for the CDR3: TGTGCCAGCAAAAGGGTGGACTACGAGCAGTACTTC.

This clone was detected a few times. The chain has TRBV10-1 and TRBJ1-1; tentative D call: TRBD1 (6 bases). The CDR3 loop spans 14 amino acids. Trimming shortened V by 2 bases and J by 5 bases, and 12 bases separated the two germline ends. Germline V gene lookup returns CDR1 WNHNN and CDR2 SYGVQD (reference sequence). Here the CDR3 reads CASSETGAGTEAFF. The DNA of the CDR3 is TGCGCCAGCAGTGAGACGGGGGCCGGGACTGAAGCTTTCTTT.

The CDR3 DNA sequence: TGTGCCAGCAGCCGCACTCTAGCGGGGGCCTTTATTGGCACCGGGGAGCTGTTTTTT. As protein: CASSRTLAGAFIGTGELFF. This chain connects TRBV4-2 to TRBJ2-2, with 10 positions matching TRBD2. In germline, CDR1 is LGHNA, CDR2 YNFKEQ. The CDR3 extends over 19 amino acids. Losses at the gene ends were 4 bases for V and 4 bases for J; bases not matched to a gene: 15.

This clone appeared a few times. The chain combines TRBV14 with TRBJ2-5; D unclear. The germline CDR1 and CDR2 sequences are SGHDN and FVKESK. This CDR3 has 11 residues. Trimming removed 2 bases from V and 5 bases from J, with 3 bases in between. The DNA for the CDR3 is TGTGCCAGCAGCCAACTTGAGACCCAGTACTTC. This sequence encodes CASSQLETQYF.

V and J are TRBV4-3 and TRBJ1-4, with D unresolved. This CDR3 is built from 18 residues. The V gene's germline CDR1 is LGHNA and CDR2 YSLEER. Trimming took 1 base from V and 0 from J, leaving 15 bases between them. CDR3 sequence: CASSQGSGATATNEKLFF. As DNA, the CDR3 is TGCGCCAGCAGCCAAGGGTCCGGAGCGACTGCAACTAATGAAAAACTGTTTTTT.

This clone has a handful of counts. This CDR3 is CASSQDRAGANVLTF. Written as DNA, the CDR3 is TGTGCCAGTAGCCAGGACAGGGCTGGGGCCAACGTCCTGACTTTC. The J gene is TRBJ2-6, the V gene TRBV19, with 8 bases matching TRBD1. Trimming removed 6 bases from V and 2 bases from J; junction bases left unmatched: 3. Looked up from germline, CDR1 is LNHDA and CDR2 is SQIVND (reference sequence). CDR3 size: 15 residues.

The rearrangement joins TRBV6-5 to TRBJ1-5, with unresolved D. The CDR3 consists of 13 residues. Trimming cost V 6 bases and J 7 bases, with 13 bases left between them. The germline gives CDR1 MNHEY, CDR2 SVGAGI. The CDR3: CASSTEAEQPQHF. The CDR3 coding sequence is TGTGCCAGCAGCACCGAGGCGGAGCAGCCCCAGCATTTT.

Only a few counts were recorded for this clone. This chain joins TRBV5-6 and TRBJ2-3; TRBD1 aligns across 8 bases. J lost 5 bases, V lost 4 bases, and 12 bases had no gene match. This CDR3 spans 16 amino acids. Germline V gene lookup returns CDR1 SGHDT and CDR2 YYEEEE. The CDR3, as DNA: TGTGCCAGCAGCACTGCATCCGGACAGGGAGGAGATACGCAGTATTTT. Translation gives CASSTASGQGGDTQYF.

This clone was seen a few times. V gene TRBV6-5 combines with J gene TRBJ2-5; D uncertain. The CDR3 spans 11 residues. From germline, CDR1 is MNHEY and CDR2 SVGAGI. Trimming removed 8 bases from V and 3 bases from J, with 7 bases in between. The CDR3 bases are TGTGCCAGCGGGTGGAAAGAGACCCAGTACTTC. This translates into CASGWKETQYF.

There are a few counts of this clone. The chain links TRBV5-6 to TRBJ2-5; 14 bases map to TRBD2. Trimming took 5 bases from V and 0 from J; bases not matched to a gene: 6. Germline V lookup: CDR1 SGHDT, CDR2 YYEEEE. CDR3 length: 17 residues. Here the CDR3 reads CASSGLAGGSYQETQYF. CDR3 nucleotides: TGTGCCAGCAGTGGACTAGCGGGGGGATCGTACCAAGAGACCCAGTACTTC.

In its sample, this clone was seen a few times. This chain connects TRBV7-6 to TRBJ2-4, with TRBD1 as a possible D gene (6 bases). The CDR3 has 14 residues. V lost 4 bases and J lost 6, with 13 bases in between. Germline lookup yields CDR1 SGHVS and CDR2 FNYEAQ. DNA of the CDR3: TGTGCCAGCAGCTCCGACAGGACAAGAAACATTCAGTACTTC. Protein product: CASSSDRTRNIQYF.

In this sample, this clone turned up a few times. Other nucleotide sequences from this sample produce the same CDR3. The chain has TRBV4-1 and TRBJ1-2; 7 bases are shared with TRBD1. The CDR3 length is 14 residues. The ends lost 4 bases at V and 3 bases at J; junction bases unmatched: 5. CDR1 is MGHRA, CDR2 YSYEKL, per germline. The CDR3 region has the DNA TGCGCCAGCAGCCGTGACAGGGAGGACTATGGCTACACCTTC. The encoded protein is CASSRDREDYGYTF.